This TCR beta chain was captured in a study of blood T cell repertoires in COVID-19. Study as a whole: The origin of the acute and convalescent COVID-19 samples was the United States, Italy and Spain. In each case, the material was cDNA or gDNA derived from T cells, B-cell-depleted T cells, or PBMCs.

Living in roughly 25 US areas, the participants were between roughly 18 and 90 years of age. Cohort assignment relied on participant-reported clinical history. Assay used: immunoSEQ multiplex PCR; TCRdb lists only in-frame clones, some missing. The sample lists fewer than 500,000 clones; 75% to 90% were seen once. CDR1 and CDR2 (germline): SGHVS, FQNEAQ. CDR3 length: 13 residues. J gave up 8 bases and V 5 bases, and 4 bases lay outside the gene matches. Material: PBMCs or T cells enriched from blood (not recorded which). The chain has TRBV7-8 and TRBJ1-2; TRBD1 matches at 11 bases. The TCR originated in a man aged 25-45 years who had recovered from COVID-19. CDR3 DNA sequence: TGTGCCAGCAGCACGGACAGGGGGCTAGGCTACACCTTC. This sequence encodes CASSTDRGLGYTF.